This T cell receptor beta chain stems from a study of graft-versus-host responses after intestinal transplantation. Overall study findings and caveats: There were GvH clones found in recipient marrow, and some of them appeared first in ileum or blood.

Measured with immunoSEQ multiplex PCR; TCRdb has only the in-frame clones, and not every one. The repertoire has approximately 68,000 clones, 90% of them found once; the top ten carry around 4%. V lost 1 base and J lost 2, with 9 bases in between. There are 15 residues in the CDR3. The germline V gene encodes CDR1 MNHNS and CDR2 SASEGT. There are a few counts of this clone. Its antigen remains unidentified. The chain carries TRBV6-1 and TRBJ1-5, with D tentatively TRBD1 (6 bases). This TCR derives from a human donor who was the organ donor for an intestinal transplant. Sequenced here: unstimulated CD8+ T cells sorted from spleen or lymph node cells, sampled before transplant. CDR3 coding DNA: TGTGCCAGCAGTGAAGTGGCAGGGGGCAATCAGCCCCAGCATTTT. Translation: CASSEVAGGNQPQHF.